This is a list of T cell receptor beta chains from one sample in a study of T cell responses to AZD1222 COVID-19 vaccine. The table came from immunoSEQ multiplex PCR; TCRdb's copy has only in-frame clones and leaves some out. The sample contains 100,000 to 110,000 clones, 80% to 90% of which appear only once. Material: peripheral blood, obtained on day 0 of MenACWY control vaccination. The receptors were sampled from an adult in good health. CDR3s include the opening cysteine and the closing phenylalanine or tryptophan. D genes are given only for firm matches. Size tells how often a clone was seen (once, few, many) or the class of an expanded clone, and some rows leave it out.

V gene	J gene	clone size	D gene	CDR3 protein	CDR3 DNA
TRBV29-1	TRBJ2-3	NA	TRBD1	CSVNRGQGSTDTQYF	TGCAGCGTTAATAGGGGACAGGGTAGCACAGATACGCAGTATTTT
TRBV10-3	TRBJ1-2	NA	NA	CAISESFGPGNYGYTF	TGTGCCATCAGTGAGAGTTTCGGACCAGGGAACTATGGCTACACCTTC
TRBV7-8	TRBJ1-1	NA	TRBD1	CASSEGQGVIYTEAFF	TGTGCCAGCAGCGAAGGACAGGGGGTAATTTACACTGAAGCTTTCTTT
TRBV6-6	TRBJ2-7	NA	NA	CASTAGDTYEQYF	TGTGCCAGCACGGCGGGGGACACCTACGAGCAGTACTTC
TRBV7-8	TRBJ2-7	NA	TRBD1	CASSFRRTGTYEQYF	TGTGCCAGCAGCTTCCGTCGGACAGGGACCTACGAGCAGTACTTC
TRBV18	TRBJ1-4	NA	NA	CASSQGLGEKLFF	TGTGCCAGCTCACAGGGGCTCGGGGAAAAACTGTTTTTT
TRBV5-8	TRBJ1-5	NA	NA	CASSSGSFQPQHF	TGTGCCAGCAGTTCAGGGAGTTTTCAGCCCCAGCATTTT
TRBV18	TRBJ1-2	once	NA	CASSPDGGNYGYTF	TGTGCCAGCTCCCCAGACGGGGGGAACTATGGCTACACCTTC
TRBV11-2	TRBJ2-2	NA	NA	CASSRPGERPNTGELFF	TGTGCCAGCAGCCGACCCGGGGAGCGCCCGAACACCGGGGAGCTGTTTTTT
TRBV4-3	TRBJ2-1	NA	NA	CASSERETQSNEQFF	TGCGCCAGCAGCGAGAGGGAGACGCAGAGCAATGAGCAGTTCTTC
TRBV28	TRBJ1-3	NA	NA	CASSLPFGGSSGNTIYF	TGTGCCAGCAGTCTCCCCTTTGGGGGGTCATCTGGAAACACCATATATTTT
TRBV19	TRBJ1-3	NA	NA	CASSTQSSGNTIYF	TGTGCCAGTAGTACACAGAGCTCTGGAAACACCATATATTTT
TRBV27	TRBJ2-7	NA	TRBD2	CASSPYSGGQEQYF	TGTGCCAGCAGTCCTTATTCGGGGGGGCAGGAGCAGTACTTC